This T cell receptor (beta chain) was sequenced in a study of blood T cell repertoires in COVID-19. Whole-study context: Researchers got acute and convalescent COVID-19 samples from the United States, Italy and Spain.

Per the authors' pipeline: Scientists estimated how many nucleated cells there were by amplifying reference gene primers. Assay: immunoSEQ multiplex PCR; the TCRdb copy retains only in-frame clones and omits some. D and trimming were read from the DNA, whereas the V and J calls and clone size are those reported in that table. The table has some 140,000 clones, about 72% seen once; the top ten hold over 9.5%. This CDR3 spans 17 amino acids. V was pared by 4 bases and J by 7 bases, with 20 bases between. Germline V gene lookup returns CDR1 LGHDT and CDR2 YNNKEL (reference sequence). Sample: peripheral blood. The rearrangement uses TRBV3-1 (or the pseudogene TRBV3-2) and TRBJ1-6; maybe TRBD1 (6 bases). The TCR originated in a man aged 55 to 70 who had recovered from COVID-19. The CDR3 DNA reads as TGTGCCAGCAGCCTCGGGACAATAAATGATCGAAATTCACCCCTCCACTTT. As protein: CASSLGTINDRNSPLHF.